This TCR beta chain is from a study of cytomegalovirus exposure and HLA in healthy donors. 13 Jbeta primers and 60 Vbeta primers were used for the PCR. Generated by immunoSEQ multiplex PCR, the TCRdb table keeps only in-frame clones and is missing some. The sample contains about 190,000 clones, over 70% of which appear only once. The CDR3 is 14 amino acids. Deletions cut 10 bases from V and 1 base from J, with 14 bases between. Germline-derived CDR1 and CDR2 are SGHTA and FQGNSA. Study results and limitations: A few V segments could not be told apart, such as TRBV6-2 and TRBV6-3, and were left out.

About this clone itself: No antigen is known for it.

The sequencing input was PBMCs. The chain is built from TRBV7-2 and TRBJ2-1; D is possibly TRBD2 (5 bases). This sequence originates from a woman aged 18-35 years in good health and CMV-seronegative. CDR3 residues: CATRGGGSYNEQFF. DNA for the CDR3: TGTGCCACGAGAGGTGGAGGATCCTACAATGAGCAGTTCTTC.